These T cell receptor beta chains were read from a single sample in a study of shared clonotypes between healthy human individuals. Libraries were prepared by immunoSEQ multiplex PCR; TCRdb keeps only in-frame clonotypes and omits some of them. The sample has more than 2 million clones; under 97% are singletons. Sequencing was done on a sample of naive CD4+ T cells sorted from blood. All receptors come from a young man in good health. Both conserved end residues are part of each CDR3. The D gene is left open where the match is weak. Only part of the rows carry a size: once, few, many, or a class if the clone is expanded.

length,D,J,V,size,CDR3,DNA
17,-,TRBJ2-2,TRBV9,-,CASSVEGTPGHTGELFF,TGTGCCAGCAGCGTAGAGGGGACACCCGGCCACACCGGGGAGCTGTTTTTT
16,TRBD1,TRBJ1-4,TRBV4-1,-,CASSQDLGQINEKLFF,TGCGCCAGCAGCCAAGATTTGGGACAGATTAATGAAAAACTGTTTTTT
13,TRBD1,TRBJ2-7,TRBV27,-,CASSRDRGYEQYF,TGTGCCAGCAGTCGGGACAGGGGTTACGAGCAGTACTTC
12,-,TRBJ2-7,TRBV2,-,CASKVVTYEQYF,TGTGCCAGCAAGGTCGTTACCTACGAGCAGTACTTC
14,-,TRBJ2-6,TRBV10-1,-,CASIRGDGANVLTF,TGCGCCAGTATCAGAGGGGATGGGGCCAACGTCCTGACTTTC
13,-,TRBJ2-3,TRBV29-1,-,CSERPSGADTQYF,TGCAGCGAACGGCCCTCCGGGGCAGATACGCAGTATTTT
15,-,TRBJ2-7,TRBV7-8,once,CASSLGTVGIYEQYF,TGTGCCAGCAGCTTAGGGACAGTTGGGATCTACGAGCAGTACTTC
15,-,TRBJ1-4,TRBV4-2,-,CASSLAPGVGEKLFF,TGTGCCAGCAGCCTCGCCCCCGGGGTCGGTGAAAAACTGTTTTTT
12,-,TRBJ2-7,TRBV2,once,CASTKGSYEQYF,TGTGCCAGCACTAAGGGTTCCTACGAGCAGTACTTC
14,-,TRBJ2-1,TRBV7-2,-,CASSLHRTDNEQFF,TGTGCCAGCAGCCTACACAGGACCGACAATGAGCAGTTCTTC
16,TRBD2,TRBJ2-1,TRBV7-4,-,CASEGPSGRDYNEQFF,TGTGCCAGCGAGGGTCCTAGCGGGAGGGATTACAATGAGCAGTTCTTC
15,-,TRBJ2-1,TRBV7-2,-,CASSFPPGSYNEQFF,TGTGCCAGCAGCTTCCCACCGGGGAGTTACAATGAGCAGTTCTTC
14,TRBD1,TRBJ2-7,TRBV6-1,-,CASSAMGQSYEQYF,TGTGCCAGCAGTGCCATGGGACAGTCCTACGAGCAGTACTTC
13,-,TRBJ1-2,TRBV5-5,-,CASSLAANYGYTF,TGTGCCAGCAGCTTGGCTGCTAACTATGGCTACACCTTC
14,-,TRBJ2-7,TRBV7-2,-,CASSLNVGSYEQYF,TGTGCCAGCAGCTTAAACGTCGGCAGCTACGAGCAGTACTTC
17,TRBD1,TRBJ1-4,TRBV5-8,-,CASSLGQGASANEKLFF,TGTGCCAGCAGCTTGGGCCAGGGGGCTTCAGCTAATGAAAAACTGTTTTTT
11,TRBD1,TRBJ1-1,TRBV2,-,CATGQGAEAFF,TGTGCCACTGGACAGGGAGCAGAAGCTTTCTTT
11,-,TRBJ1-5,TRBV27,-,CASGINQPQHF,TGTGCCAGCGGTATCAATCAGCCCCAGCATTTT
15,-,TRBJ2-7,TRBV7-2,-,CASSSSSGSSYEQYF,TGTGCCAGCAGCTCCTCGAGCGGGTCGTCCTACGAGCAGTACTTC
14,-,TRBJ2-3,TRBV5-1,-,CASARGGAGDTQYF,TGCGCCAGCGCTCGGGGCGGGGCCGGAGATACGCAGTATTTT
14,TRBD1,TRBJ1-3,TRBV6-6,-,CASSAGQGGNTIYF,TGTGCCAGCAGTGCCGGACAGGGGGGAAACACCATATATTTT
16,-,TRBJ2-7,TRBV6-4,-,CATPDNFGRRTYEQYF,TGTGCCACCCCGGATAATTTCGGCAGACGGACCTACGAGCAGTACTTC
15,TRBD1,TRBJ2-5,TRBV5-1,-,CASSVGQGIGETQYF,TGCGCCAGCAGCGTTGGACAGGGGATAGGAGAGACCCAGTACTTC
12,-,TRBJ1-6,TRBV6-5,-,CASSATNSPLHF,TGTGCCAGCAGTGCTACAAATTCACCCCTCCACTTT
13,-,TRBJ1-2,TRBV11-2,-,CASSPGTAGGYTF,TGTGCCAGCAGCCCCGGGACTGCCGGTGGCTACACCTTC
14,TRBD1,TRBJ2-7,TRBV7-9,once,CASSFPGQGSEQYF,TGTGCCAGCAGCTTCCCTGGACAGGGGAGCGAGCAGTACTTC
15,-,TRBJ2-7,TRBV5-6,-,CASSFPPGNSYEQYF,TGTGCCAGCAGCTTCCCTCCAGGGAACTCCTACGAGCAGTACTTC
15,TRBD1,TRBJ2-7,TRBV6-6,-,CASSYSAGQGDEQYF,TGTGCCAGCAGTTACTCGGCGGGACAGGGAGACGAGCAGTACTTC
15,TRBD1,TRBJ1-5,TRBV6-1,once,CASSATGPMGQPQHF,TGTGCCAGCAGTGCGACAGGGCCTATGGGGCAGCCCCAGCATTTT
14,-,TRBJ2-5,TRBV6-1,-,CASRRSGAGETQYF,TGTGCCAGCAGGAGGTCGGGGGCAGGGGAGACCCAGTACTTC
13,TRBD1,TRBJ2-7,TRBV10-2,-,CASSRGPSYEQYF,TGCGCCAGCAGCAGGGGGCCGTCCTACGAGCAGTACTTC
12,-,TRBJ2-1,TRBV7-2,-,CASSLSRANQFF,TGTGCCAGCAGCTTAAGCAGGGCGAATCAGTTCTTC
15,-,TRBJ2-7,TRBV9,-,CASSRQTGQSYEQYF,TGTGCCAGCAGCCGACAAACTGGACAGTCCTACGAGCAGTACTTC
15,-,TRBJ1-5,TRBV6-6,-,CASSYAGLGNQPQHF,TGTGCCAGCAGTTACGCAGGGTTGGGCAATCAGCCCCAGCATTTT
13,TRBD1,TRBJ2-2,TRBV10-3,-,CAIRAGGVGELFF,TGTGCCATCAGGGCAGGGGGTGTCGGGGAGCTGTTTTTT
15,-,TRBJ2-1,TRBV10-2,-,CASSWNRVGYNEQFF,TGCGCCAGCAGTTGGAACAGGGTGGGATACAATGAGCAGTTCTTC
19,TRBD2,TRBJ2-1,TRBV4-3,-,CASSQLASGRIGYYNEQFF,TGCGCCAGCAGCCAATTGGCTAGCGGGAGGATCGGCTACTACAATGAGCAGTTCTTC
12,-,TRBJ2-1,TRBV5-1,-,CASSLALNEQFF,TGCGCCAGCAGCTTGGCCCTGAATGAGCAGTTCTTC
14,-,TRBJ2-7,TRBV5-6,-,CASSPDPFSYEQYF,TGTGCCAGCAGCCCGGATCCTTTCTCCTACGAGCAGTACTTC
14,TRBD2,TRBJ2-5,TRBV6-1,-,CASRPGGAGETQYF,TGTGCCAGCCGTCCCGGGGGGGCCGGGGAGACCCAGTACTTC
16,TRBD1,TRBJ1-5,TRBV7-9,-,CASSPGQGEGSQPQHF,TGTGCCAGCAGCCCAGGGCAGGGGGAAGGGAGTCAGCCCCAGCATTTT
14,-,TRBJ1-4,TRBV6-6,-,CASTRGATNEKLFF,TGTGCCAGCACGCGAGGAGCAACTAATGAAAAACTGTTTTTT
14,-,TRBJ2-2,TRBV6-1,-,CASRALLDTGELFF,TGTGCCAGCAGGGCCTTACTAGACACCGGGGAGCTGTTTTTT
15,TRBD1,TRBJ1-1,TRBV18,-,CASSPNRGPSTEAFF,TGTGCCAGCTCACCAAACAGGGGGCCGAGCACTGAAGCTTTCTTT
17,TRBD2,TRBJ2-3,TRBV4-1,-,CASSQGAVAGARDTQYF,TGCGCCAGCAGCCAAGGGGCGGTAGCGGGAGCCAGAGATACGCAGTATTTT
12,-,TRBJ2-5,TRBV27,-,CASSLSGETQYF,TGTGCCAGCAGTTTATCGGGGGAGACCCAGTACTTC
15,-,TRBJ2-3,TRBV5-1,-,CASSPGGVGTDTQYF,TGCGCCAGCAGCCCAGGTGGGGTGGGCACAGATACGCAGTATTTT
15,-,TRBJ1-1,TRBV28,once,CASSPTAFWNTEAFF,TGTGCCAGCAGCCCCACGGCTTTTTGGAACACTGAAGCTTTCTTT
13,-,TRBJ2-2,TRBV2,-,CASSGANTGELFF,TGTGCCAGCAGTGGGGCGAACACCGGGGAGCTGTTTTTT
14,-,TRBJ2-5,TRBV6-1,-,CASSEQRGQETQYF,TGTGCCAGCAGTGAACAGCGTGGACAAGAGACCCAGTACTTC
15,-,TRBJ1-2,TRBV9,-,CASSVARGDRGGYTF,TGTGCCAGCAGCGTAGCCCGCGGTGACAGAGGGGGCTACACCTTC
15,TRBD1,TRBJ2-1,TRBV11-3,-,CASSSRQGSYNEQFF,TGTGCCAGCAGCTCAAGACAGGGGTCCTACAATGAGCAGTTCTTC
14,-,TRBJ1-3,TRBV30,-,CAWSGGTSGNTIYF,TGTGCCTGGAGTGGGGGAACCTCTGGAAACACCATATATTTT
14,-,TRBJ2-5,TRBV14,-,CASSQEGAPETQYF,TGTGCCAGCAGCCAAGAGGGGGCGCCGGAGACCCAGTACTTC
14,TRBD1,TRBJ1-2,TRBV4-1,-,CASSQGTGFRGYTF,TGCGCCAGCAGCCAAGGGACAGGGTTTAGAGGGTACACCTTC
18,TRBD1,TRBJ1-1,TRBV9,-,CASREGTGLFSSPQEAFF,TGTGCCAGCAGGGAAGGGACAGGGCTCTTCTCATCCCCCCAGGAAGCTTTCTTT
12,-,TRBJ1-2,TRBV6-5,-,CASTNNLYGYTF,TGTGCCAGCACTAACAATCTCTATGGCTACACCTTC
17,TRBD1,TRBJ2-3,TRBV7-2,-,CASSLEVTAGGWDTQYF,TGTGCCAGCAGCTTAGAAGTGACGGCAGGGGGCTGGGATACGCAGTATTTT
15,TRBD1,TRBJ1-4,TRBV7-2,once,CASSPRGRANEKLFF,TGTGCCAGCAGCCCCAGGGGGCGGGCTAATGAAAAACTGTTTTTT